This entry features one TCR beta chain sequence. V was clipped by 1 base and J by 2 bases, with 13 bases between them. Germline V gene lookup returns CDR1 LNHNV and CDR2 YYDKDF (reference sequence). The length of the CDR3 is 16 residues. The data derive from a study of cytomegalovirus exposure and HLA in healthy donors. Study information: Drawn from HLA-typed donors, approximately 85 million unique TCRs were held in an early data release.

This PCR relied on a set of 60 Vbeta primers and 13 Jbeta primers. The data were produced by immunoSEQ multiplex PCR, yet TCRdb's version contains in-frame clones alone and is incomplete. The sample has about 160,000 clones, 82% seen once. The V and J genes are TRBV15 and TRBJ2-3, with D possibly TRBD1 on 6 matching bases. The origin of this receptor is a girl aged 5-17 years in good health and CMV-seropositive. The sample consisted of PBMCs. The CDR3: CATSRGIRTDTDTQYF. The CDR3, as DNA: TGTGCCACCAGCAGAGGGATTAGGACAGACACAGATACGCAGTATTTT.